These 27 T cell receptor beta chains were sequenced from one sample in a study of early stage breast cancer tumors. TCRdb's table, derived via immunoSEQ multiplex PCR, lists solely in-frame clones and lacks some. The sample carries 40,000 to 60,000 clones, roughly 78% recorded once. The sequenced sample was blood. Receptors originate from a person aged 40 to 49 with breast cancer.

The genes are TRBV6-1 and TRBJ1-3, with 9 bases aligning to TRBD1. Germline values: CDR1 MNHNS, CDR2 SASEGT. V lost 10 bases, J lost 2 bases, and 6 bases stayed unmatched. This CDR3 region has 14 residues. CDR3 in DNA: TGTGCCATCAAAAGACAGGGGGCTGGAAACACCATATATTTT. It is translated as CAIKRQGAGNTIYF.

This clone was picked up a small number of times. The CDR3 here is CASSLANQPQHF. The CDR3 nucleotides are TGTGCCAGCAGCTTGGCTAATCAGCCCCAGCATTTT. This chain uses TRBV5-6 with TRBJ1-5; no definite D call. This CDR3 region has 12 residues. Looked up from germline, CDR1 is SGHDT and CDR2 is YYEEEE. V dropped 0 bases and J dropped 4 bases, with 2 bases sitting between them. The complete variable domain, with remaining parts taken from reference TRBV5-6 and TRBJ1-5, reads DAGVTQSPTHLIKTRGQQVTLRCSPKSGHDTVSWYQQALGQGPQFIFQYYEEEERQRGNFPDRFSGHQFPNYSSELNVNALLLGDSALYLCASSLANQPQHFGDGTRLSIL.

The chain employs TRBV5-1 and TRBJ2-7; D may correspond to TRBD1 or TRBD2 (7 bases each). Germline V lookup: CDR1 SGHRS, CDR2 YFSETQ. The CDR3 contains 15 residues. V lost 2 bases to trimming and J lost 3 bases, with 15 bases between them. The CDR3 protein is CASSFGTAGNYEQYF. In nucleotides, the CDR3 is TGCGCCAGCAGCTTCGGGACAGCGGGAAACTACGAGCAGTACTTC.

V and J are TRBV5-1 and TRBJ2-5; 10 bases map to TRBD2. The CDR3 runs to 13 residues. Germline loops: CDR1 SGHRS, CDR2 YFSETQ. J lost 4 bases, V lost 4 bases, and 1 base had no gene match. The CDR3 sequence: CASSSGRAETQYF. CDR3 coding DNA: TGCGCCAGCAGCAGCGGGAGGGCAGAGACCCAGTACTTC.

This chain uses TRBV30 with TRBJ1-5; D is ambiguous. V was shortened by 0 bases and J by 10 bases, with 10 bases between the two germline ends. Germline V gene data show CDR1 as GTSNPN and CDR2 as SVGIG (reference sequence). The CDR3 runs 12 residues. The CDR3 nucleotides read TGTGCCTGGAGTGTTTCCGTAGGACCCCAGCATTTT. Protein: CAWSVSVGPQHF. Filled out from reference TRBV30 and TRBJ1-5, the complete variable domain reads SQTIHQWPATLVQPVGSPLSLECTVEGTSNPNLYWYRQAAGRGLQLLFYSVGIGQISSEVPQNLSASRPQDRQFILSSKKLLLSDSGFYLCAWSVSVGPQHFGDGTRLSIL.

This clone was found once. The chain uses TRBV5-4 and TRBJ2-7; either TRBD1 or TRBD2 may supply D (5 bases each). Per germline, CDR1 SGHNT and CDR2 YYREEE (reference sequence). The CDR3 runs to 13 residues. V lost 4 bases to trimming and J lost 5 bases, with 13 bases between them. CDR3 amino acids: CASSQVGVNEQYF. For the CDR3, the DNA is TGTGCCAGCAGCCAGGTGGGGGTTAACGAGCAGTACTTC.

V gene TRBV9 combines with J gene TRBJ2-1; D is ambiguous. CDR1 and CDR2 from the germline V gene are SGDLS and YYNGEE. The CDR3 has 14 residues. The ends were cut back, 0 bases at V and 6 bases at J, with 10 bases in the middle. The CDR3, as DNA: TGTGCCAGCAGCGTAGGGGGATGGGGCAATGAGCAGTTCTTC. Protein sequence: CASSVGGWGNEQFF. Together with reference TRBV9 and TRBJ2-1, the CDR3 gives the full variable domain: DSGVTQTPKHLITATGQRVTLRCSPRSGDLSVYWYQQSLDQGLQFLIQYYNGEERAKGNILERFSAQQFPDLHSELNLSSLELGDSALYFCASSVGGWGNEQFFGPGTRLTVL.

The rearrangement joins TRBV7-9 to TRBJ1-2; no clear D. The CDR3 spans 15 residues. V lost 6 bases and J 4 bases, leaving 18 bases between the germline ends. Germline lookup yields CDR1 SEHNR and CDR2 FQNEAQ (reference sequence). The CDR3 DNA reads TGTGCCAGCAGGGAGGGAGGCAGGTTAAGCTATGGCTACACCTTC. This gives the protein CASREGGRLSYGYTF.

V and J are TRBV6-4 and TRBJ2-5; 9 nucleotides align to TRBD2. This CDR3 region has 14 residues. Germline V CDR1 and CDR2: MRHNA, SNTAGT. The V and J ends lost 5 bases and 1 base, in that order; junction bases with no gene match: 2. The CDR3 protein is CASSPTSGQETQYF. Here the CDR3 DNA reads TGTGCCAGCAGTCCGACTAGCGGCCAAGAGACCCAGTACTTC.

The chain employs TRBV18 and TRBJ2-1, with D tentatively TRBD2 (6 bases). Germline values: CDR1 KGHSH, CDR2 LQKENI. The germline V and J ends were trimmed by 5 bases and 0 bases, with 23 bases remaining between them. The CDR3 contains 19 residues. The DNA for the CDR3 is TGTGCCAGCTCATTCTTGAGTGGATCTAATAGCGGCTCCTACAATGAGCAGTTCTTC. Its translation: CASSFLSGSNSGSYNEQFF.

V and J are TRBV5-4 and TRBJ2-7; 13 positions match TRBD2. V was clipped by 4 bases and J by 3 bases; unmatched bases: 7. The CDR3 sequence is 16 residues long. CDR1 and CDR2 (germline): SGHNT, YYREEE (reference sequence). In DNA form, the CDR3 reads TGTGCCAGCAGCCCCGAGGGACTAGCGGGGATCTACGAGCAGTACTTC. This gives the protein CASSPEGLAGIYEQYF.

The chain carries TRBV2 and TRBJ2-2; D is perhaps TRBD1 or TRBD2 (5 bases each). Trimming took off 3 bases at V and 3 bases at J, with 11 bases between the two ends. The germline CDR1 and CDR2 sequences are SNHLY and FYNNEI. The CDR3 runs to 15 residues. This CDR3 reads CASSDWGFHTGELFF. In DNA, the CDR3 is TGTGCCAGCAGTGACTGGGGGTTCCACACCGGGGAGCTGTTTTTT.

The chain joins TRBV7-9 to TRBJ2-1; D is uncertain. Trimming shortened V by 0 bases and J by 7 bases, and 16 bases separated the two germline ends. CDR1 is SEHNR and CDR2 is FQNEAQ in the germline V gene (reference sequence). The CDR3 runs to 16 residues. CDR3 sequence: CASSLALSAGLNEQFF. The CDR3 coding sequence is TGTGCCAGCAGCTTAGCGCTGTCCGCTGGCCTTAATGAGCAGTTCTTC.

This clone was picked up many times. The chain's CDR3 is CASSADRVTNINEQFF. The CDR3 coding sequence is TGTGCCAGCAGTGCGGACAGGGTAACCAATATCAATGAGCAGTTCTTC. The rearrangement uses TRBV6-4 and TRBJ2-1; TRBD1 aligns across 8 bases. V lost 4 bases to trimming and J lost 6 bases; unmatched junction nucleotides: 11. Germline V gene lookup returns CDR1 MRHNA and CDR2 SNTAGT. There are 16 residues in the CDR3.

V and J are TRBV19 and TRBJ2-5, with 12 positions matching TRBD1. The CDR3 length is 19 residues. Germline CDR1 is LNHDA and CDR2 is SQIVND (reference sequence). V shed 2 bases and J 1 base; nucleotides not matched to a gene: 11. CDR3 nucleotides: TGTGCCAGTAGTATATGTGGGGACAGGGGGCCCACACTCCAAGAGACCCAGTACTTC. Amino acid sequence: CASSICGDRGPTLQETQYF.

This clone has only one observation. This sequence joins TRBV25-1 and TRBJ2-6; the D gene could be TRBD1 or TRBD2 (5 bases each). V shed 5 bases and J shed 4 bases, with 21 bases lying between them. Germline values: CDR1 MGHDK, CDR2 SYGVNS. This CDR3 has 18 amino acids. In DNA, the CDR3 is TGTGCCAGCAGTCTTGCTGGGGGTGCACGATCCGGGGCCAACGTCCTGACTTTC. It translates to CASSLAGGARSGANVLTF.

The chain links TRBV7-3 to TRBJ1-1, with D unclear. CDR1 and CDR2 from the germline V gene are SGHTA and FQGTGA. The CDR3 length is 15 residues. V was shortened by 0 bases and J by 3 bases, with 11 bases between the two germline ends. CDR3 sequence reads: CASSLTPDGYTEAFF. CDR3 nucleotide sequence: TGTGCCAGCAGCTTAACCCCCGACGGGTACACTGAAGCTTTCTTT.

The chain uses TRBV9 and TRBJ1-5; maybe TRBD1 (6 bases). CDR3 length: 14 residues. The V gene's germline CDR1 is SGDLS and CDR2 YYNGEE. Trimming removed 0 bases at V and 8 bases at J, with 12 bases between. The CDR3 is CASSVDGGGEPQHF. CDR3 DNA: TGTGCCAGCAGCGTAGACGGAGGGGGGGAGCCCCAGCATTTT.

The chain joins TRBV2 to TRBJ2-7; 14 bases are shared with TRBD2. The CDR3 has 16 amino acids. CDR1 is SNHLY, CDR2 FYNNEI, per germline. V shed 2 bases and J 5 bases; nucleotides not matched to a gene: 5. The CDR3 loop is CASSEIGLAGGDEQYF. The CDR3 bases are TGTGCCAGCAGTGAAATCGGACTAGCGGGAGGTGACGAGCAGTACTTC.

V gene TRBV30 combines with J gene TRBJ2-7; 10 nucleotides align to TRBD1. V lost 2 bases and J lost 3; bases outside the gene matches: 4. This CDR3 region has 14 residues. CDR1 is GTSNPN and CDR2 is SVGIG in the germline V gene (reference sequence). The CDR3 reads CAWSTGTGDYEQYF. The CDR3 DNA sequence: TGTGCCTGGAGTACCGGGACAGGGGACTACGAGCAGTACTTC.

This clone was observed a handful of times. The genes are TRBV6-1 and TRBJ2-1, with no clear D. V was cut by 2 bases and J by 5 bases, with 10 bases left in between. This CDR3 is built from 14 residues. Germline CDR1 and CDR2: MNHNS and SASEGT. CDR3 residues: CASSEQLRNNEQFF. The CDR3 coding sequence is TGTGCCAGCAGTGAACAACTGCGGAACAATGAGCAGTTCTTC.

CDR3 in amino acids: CASSLAGTMRGYEQYF. Here the CDR3 DNA reads TGTGCCAGCAGCTTAGCCGGGACTATGCGGGGGTACGAGCAGTACTTC. The V gene is TRBV11-2, the J gene TRBJ2-7; 7 bases line up with TRBD2. The CDR3 length is 16 residues. V lost 1 base and J lost 4; bases outside the gene matches: 10. Germline V gene sequence: CDR1 SGHAT, CDR2 FQNNGV.

This rearrangement joins TRBV10-2 to TRBJ2-7; 8 bases match TRBD1. J was trimmed by 0 bases and V by 4 bases; bases with no gene match: 8. Per the germline V gene, CDR1 is WSHSY and CDR2 is SAAADI. This CDR3 region has 16 residues. The CDR3, as DNA: TGCGCCAGCAGTGTCGGGGGACAGGTCCGCTCCTACGAGCAGTACTTC. Translating gives CASSVGGQVRSYEQYF.

The chain carries TRBV6-5 and TRBJ2-7; maybe TRBD2 (5 bases). Trimming removed 2 bases from V and 3 bases from J, with 11 bases in between. CDR1 and CDR2 from the germline V gene are MNHEY and SVGAGI. CDR3 length: 14 residues. The CDR3 is CASSYVGEGYEQYF. CDR3 nucleotide sequence: TGTGCCAGCAGTTACGTGGGAGAAGGCTACGAGCAGTACTTC.

CDR3 coding DNA: TGTGCCTGGAGTCAGGGGGTTGGCACTGAAGCTTTCTTT. This encodes CAWSQGVGTEAFF. The chain joins TRBV30 to TRBJ1-1; TRBD1 matches at 7 bases. This CDR3 has 13 amino acids. V lost 2 bases to trimming and J lost 4 bases; unmatched junction nucleotides: 4. From germline, CDR1 is GTSNPN and CDR2 SVGIG (reference sequence).

This sequence joins TRBV30 and TRBJ2-5, with TRBD2 as a possible D gene (5 bases). Germline lookup yields CDR1 GTSNPN and CDR2 SVGIG (reference sequence). The ends were cut back, 0 bases at V and 9 bases at J, with 14 bases in the middle. This CDR3 has 13 amino acids. CDR3 sequence reads: CAWSVVGLASQYF. The CDR3 nucleotides read TGTGCCTGGAGTGTAGTGGGTCTAGCTTCCCAGTACTTC.

This sequence joins TRBV4-1 and TRBJ1-5; TRBD1 is a possible D gene (5 bases). CDR3 length: 13 residues. The V and J ends lost 8 bases and 6 bases respectively, with 14 bases between them. Per the germline V gene, CDR1 is MGHRA and CDR2 is YSYEKL. The CDR3 DNA reads TGCGCCAGCGCTTTGGGCAGGGCTCAGCCCCAGCATTTT. It yields the protein CASALGRAQPQHF.